These 26 T cell receptor beta chains came from one sample sequenced in a study of T cell changes during pregnancy in multiple sclerosis. Produced via immunoSEQ multiplex PCR; TCRdb's table is partial and in-frame only. The sample includes 55,000 to 80,000 clones, 80% to 95% of them seen just once. The sample was CD8+ T cells from peripheral blood mononuclear cells, taken in the second trimester of pregnancy. Source of these receptors: a female donor with multiple sclerosis, enrolled in a pregnancy study.

This chain links TRBV5-6 with TRBJ1-1, with 7 bases matching TRBD1. The ends lost 4 bases at V and 5 bases at J; junction bases unmatched: 11. The CDR3 is 15 residues long. Germline V lookup: CDR1 SGHDT, CDR2 YYEEEE. CDR3 sequence (DNA): TGTGCCAGCAGCCTTGTACAGGGGAGCTTGACTGAAGCTTTCTTT. Translating gives CASSLVQGSLTEAFF. Complete variable domain (other parts from reference TRBV5-6 and TRBJ1-1): DAGVTQSPTHLIKTRGQQVTLRCSPKSGHDTVSWYQQALGQGPQFIFQYYEEEERQRGNFPDRFSGHQFPNYSSELNVNALLLGDSALYLCASSLVQGSLTEAFFGQGTRLTVV.

The chain links TRBV7-9 to TRBJ2-7; the D gene is possibly TRBD2 (5 bases). Trimming removed 4 bases from V and 4 bases from J, with 17 bases in between. This CDR3 is built from 15 residues. Per germline, CDR1 SEHNR and CDR2 FQNEAQ (reference sequence). Here the CDR3 reads CASSSREGEIYEQYF. CDR3 bases: TGTGCCAGCAGCTCCCGGGAAGGAGAGATTTACGAGCAGTACTTC.

This sequence joins TRBV19 and TRBJ2-7, with D possibly TRBD2 on 5 matching bases. Germline V lookup: CDR1 LNHDA, CDR2 SQIVND (reference sequence). The CDR3 covers 14 residues. The V end was cut by 5 bases, the J end by 0 bases, with 11 bases between. CDR3 DNA: TGTGCCAGTAGTCTCACCGGGAACTCCTACGAGCAGTACTTC. Amino acid sequence: CASSLTGNSYEQYF.

This CDR3 is CASSPSSATYEQYF. CDR3 coding DNA: TGTGCCAGCAGTCCGTCCAGTGCAACCTACGAGCAGTACTTC. The V gene is TRBV27, the J gene TRBJ2-7, with D hard to call. The CDR3 consists of 14 residues. V was cut by 5 bases and J by 2 bases, with 13 bases left in between. Germline V gene data show CDR1 as MNHEY and CDR2 as SMNVEV (reference sequence).

This clone appeared a single time. This chain joins TRBV9 and TRBJ2-7; TRBD1 is a possible D gene (5 bases). The CDR3 runs 14 residues. Trimming stripped 4 bases from V and 6 bases from J, with 17 bases between. Germline V lookup: CDR1 SGDLS, CDR2 YYNGEE. The CDR3 loop is CASSPPRGTIEQYF. DNA of the CDR3: TGTGCCAGCAGCCCCCCTAGGGGAACTATCGAGCAGTACTTC.

This chain connects TRBV4-1 to TRBJ2-7; weak D call: TRBD2 (6 bases). V lost 1 base, J lost 6 bases, and 13 bases lay in between. Germline CDR1 and CDR2: MGHRA and YSYEKL. The CDR3 consists of 14 residues. The CDR3 reads CASSQGGIAREQYF. CDR3 DNA sequence: TGCGCCAGCAGCCAAGGCGGGATAGCTCGCGAGCAGTACTTC.

This rearrangement joins TRBV30 to TRBJ1-2, with 8 bases fitting TRBD1. Germline V CDR1 and CDR2: GTSNPN, SVGIG (reference sequence). This CDR3 has 14 residues. Trimming cost V 3 bases and J 8 bases; bases outside gene matches: 11. CDR3 sequence: CAWSPTSTGDGYTF. The CDR3, as DNA: TGTGCCTGGAGCCCAACATCGACAGGGGACGGCTACACCTTC.

This chain connects TRBV7-9 to TRBJ1-2; possibly TRBD1 for D (5 bases). The CDR3 contains 12 residues. In germline, CDR1 is SEHNR, CDR2 FQNEAQ (reference sequence). V lost 6 bases and J lost 4, with 9 bases in between. DNA of the CDR3: TGTGCCAGCAGACCCGGGGGCTATGGCTACACCTTC. This codes for CASRPGGYGYTF.

This clone was picked up a small number of times. This chain connects TRBV9 to TRBJ1-1; unclear D gene. The V gene's germline CDR1 is SGDLS and CDR2 YYNGEE. This CDR3 comprises 14 residues. The germline V and J ends were trimmed by 0 bases and 1 base, with 7 bases remaining between them. The CDR3 reads CASSVGAGNTEAFF. The CDR3 bases are TGTGCCAGCAGCGTAGGGGCGGGGAACACTGAAGCTTTCTTT.

The J gene is TRBJ2-3, the V gene TRBV11-2, with D tentatively TRBD2 (5 bases). This CDR3 region has 16 residues. Trimming removed 5 bases from V and 0 bases from J, with 15 bases in between. Germline CDR1 and CDR2: SGHAT and FQNNGV. The CDR3: CASSLEAAASTDTQYF. CDR3 in DNA: TGTGCCAGCAGCCTGGAGGCGGCGGCTAGCACAGATACGCAGTATTTT. The full variable domain, in which reference TRBV11-2 and TRBJ2-3 provide the parts outside the CDR3, is EAGVAQSPRYKIIEKRQSVAFWCNPISGHATLYWYQQILGQGPKLLIQFQNNGVVDDSQLPKDRFSAERLKGVDSTLKIQPAKLEDSAVYLCASSLEAAASTDTQYFGPGTRLTVL.

The chain combines TRBV9 with TRBJ2-2; no definite D call. V lost 7 bases, J lost 3 bases, and 13 bases lay in between. Germline V gene data show CDR1 as SGDLS and CDR2 as YYNGEE. CDR3 length: 14 residues. For the CDR3, the DNA is TGTGCCAGCCACTCCCCAGAGGACACCGGGGAGCTGTTTTTT. It yields the protein CASHSPEDTGELFF.

The rearrangement uses TRBV27 and TRBJ2-7; no clear D gene. Germline V lookup: CDR1 MNHEY, CDR2 SMNVEV (reference sequence). The CDR3 runs 12 residues. V was cut by 4 bases and J by 6 bases, with 10 bases left in between. CDR3 in DNA: TGTGCCAGCAGTTGGCCCTCGGGCGAGCAGTACTTC. This gives the protein CASSWPSGEQYF.

The table lists this clone with a count of one. The chain is built from TRBV7-9 and TRBJ2-7; 11 bases align to TRBD2. Germline V lookup: CDR1 SEHNR, CDR2 FQNEAQ (reference sequence). With V trimmed by 5 bases and J by 3 bases, 3 bases remained unmatched. The CDR3 extends over 14 amino acids. The CDR3 DNA reads as TGTGCCAGCAGCGGACTAGCGGGCCTCTACGAGCAGTACTTC. Translating it yields CASSGLAGLYEQYF.

V is TRBV7-9 and J is TRBJ2-7; the D gene is possibly TRBD2 (5 bases). Germline V gene data show CDR1 as SEHNR and CDR2 as FQNEAQ (reference sequence). The CDR3 has 13 residues. Trimming left V 3 bases short and J 1 base short, with 7 bases between. The CDR3 spells CASSFPGSYEQYF. The CDR3 DNA follows: TGTGCCAGCAGCTTTCCGGGGTCCTACGAGCAGTACTTC. Full variable domain (remainder filled in from reference TRBV7-9 and TRBJ2-7): DTGVSQNPRHKITKRGQNVTFRCDPISEHNRLYWYRQTLGQGPEFLTYFQNEAQLEKSRLLSDRFSAERPKGSFSTLEIQRTEQGDSAMYLCASSFPGSYEQYFGPGTRLTVT.

DNA of the CDR3: TGTGCCAGCAGAGGACCGGGGGCCTACGAGCAGTACTTC. Translated, it gives CASRGPGAYEQYF. The rearrangement uses TRBV6-1 and TRBJ2-7; perhaps TRBD2 as D (6 bases). Germline lookup yields CDR1 MNHNS and CDR2 SASEGT. Trimming stripped 6 bases from V and 2 bases from J, with 11 bases between. There are 13 residues in the CDR3.

This clone came up a few times. At one boundary the junction diverges from the germline segment, which might be a read error. The chain recombines TRBV7-9 with TRBJ1-1; D ambiguous. CDR3 length: 14 residues. The germline CDR1 and CDR2 sequences are SEHNR and FQNEAQ (reference sequence). CDR3 coding DNA: TGTGCCAGCAGCTTAGGTGCGGGGAACGCTGAAGCTTTCTTT. Its translation: CASSLGAGNAEAFF.

The chain recombines TRBV19 with TRBJ2-1; D is ambiguous. The V end lost 5 bases, the J end lost 4 bases, and 6 bases lay between the germline ends. This CDR3 is 12 amino acids long. The germline V gene has CDR1 LNHDA and CDR2 SQIVND (reference sequence). The CDR3 spells CASSLPYNEQFF. In DNA form, the CDR3 reads TGTGCCAGTAGTCTCCCGTACAATGAGCAGTTCTTC. The full variable domain, completed using reference TRBV19 and TRBJ2-1, is DGGITQSPKYLFRKEGQNVTLSCEQNLNHDAMYWYRQDPGQGLRLIYYSQIVNDFQKGDIAEGYSVSREKKESFPLTVTSAQKNPTAFYLCASSLPYNEQFFGPGTRLTVL.

This clone was recorded once. J is TRBJ2-7 and V is TRBV15; 13 bases line up with TRBD2. CDR1 and CDR2 (germline): LNHNV, YYDKDF (reference sequence). V was pared by 5 bases and J by 4 bases, with 11 bases of the junction left unmatched. This CDR3 is built from 17 residues. CDR3 protein: CATSDRTSGRGIYEQYF. In DNA form, the CDR3 reads TGTGCCACCAGCGACCGGACTAGCGGGAGAGGTATATACGAGCAGTACTTC.

The CDR3 sequence is CASSSGSAGEVDEQFF. For the CDR3, the DNA is TGTGCCAGCAGTTCCGGGAGTGCGGGAGAAGTGGATGAGCAGTTCTTC. J is TRBJ2-1 and V is TRBV28, with 7 bases identical to TRBD2. Germline values: CDR1 MDHEN, CDR2 SYDVKM. The trim removed 4 bases at V and 8 bases at J, leaving 14 bases unmatched. There are 16 residues in the CDR3.

This chain joins TRBV27 and TRBJ1-2; D gene ambiguous. V lost 5 bases to trimming and J lost 2 bases, with 15 bases between them. The CDR3 length is 15 residues. Per the germline V gene, CDR1 is MNHEY and CDR2 is SMNVEV (reference sequence). The CDR3 loop is CASSKRRTPNYGYTF. Written as DNA, the CDR3 is TGTGCCAGCAGTAAGCGACGGACTCCAAACTATGGCTACACCTTC.

The chain combines TRBV11-2 with TRBJ2-2; perhaps TRBD2 as D (5 bases). V lost 5 bases and J lost 4, with 14 bases in between. The CDR3 runs to 15 residues. The V gene's germline CDR1 is SGHAT and CDR2 FQNNGV. The CDR3 sequence is CASSPWTGSTGELFF. The CDR3 DNA follows: TGTGCCAGCAGCCCCTGGACTGGGAGCACCGGGGAGCTGTTTTTT.

This clone was seen just once. The chain has TRBV6-1 and TRBJ2-1; TRBD2 matches 9 bases. Germline loops: CDR1 MNHNS, CDR2 SASEGT. With 0 bases clipped from V and 3 bases from J, the junction kept 0 bases outside the gene matches. This CDR3 contains 15 residues. CDR3 nucleotides: TGTGCCAGCAGTGAAGCTAGCGGGAGCTACAATGAGCAGTTCTTC. This gives the protein CASSEASGSYNEQFF.

V gene TRBV5-4 combines with J gene TRBJ2-1, with 8 bases matching TRBD2. Germline V gives CDR1 SGHNT, CDR2 YYREEE (reference sequence). V shed 4 bases and J 6 bases; nucleotides not matched to a gene: 3. CDR3 size: 13 residues. The DNA of the CDR3 is TGTGCCAGCAGCCTTAGCGGGATCAATGAGCAGTTCTTC. This gives the protein CASSLSGINEQFF.

The CDR3, as DNA: TGTGCCACCGGGGACAGGGAGAGTGGCTACAATGAGCAGTTCTTC. Translation gives CATGDRESGYNEQFF. The genes are TRBV15 and TRBJ2-1, with 9 bases matching TRBD1. The germline V gene has CDR1 LNHNV and CDR2 YYDKDF (reference sequence). The CDR3 loop spans 15 amino acids. V lost 8 bases, J lost 3 bases, and 8 bases stayed unmatched.

About this clone itself: Other DNA sequences in this specimen translate into the identical CDR3. The chain employs TRBV5-1 and TRBJ2-7; D is unresolved. Germline CDR1 and CDR2: SGHRS and YFSETQ. CDR3 length equals 13 residues. Trimming shortened V by 0 bases and J by 1 base, and 5 bases separated the two germline ends. The CDR3 sequence is CASSLARSYEQYF. The CDR3 DNA reads TGCGCCAGCAGCTTGGCTAGATCCTACGAGCAGTACTTC.

The J gene is TRBJ2-1, the V gene TRBV19; a possible D gene is TRBD1 (7 bases). CDR1 and CDR2 (germline): LNHDA, SQIVND (reference sequence). This CDR3 contains 17 residues. The V and J ends lost 0 bases and 3 bases respectively, with 15 bases between them. The CDR3 DNA sequence: TGTGCCAGTAGTATAGACCTTAGACAGGGACTCTACAATGAGCAGTTCTTC. Residues: CASSIDLRQGLYNEQFF.